A single sample gave rise to the 8 T cell receptor beta chains below, sequenced in a study of T cells in localized non-small cell lung cancer. Using immunoSEQ multiplex PCR, the repertoire was profiled, and TCRdb retains in-frame clones only, with some absent. The table has roughly 35,000 clones, 92% seen once. Sequenced material: peripheral blood, taken before any cancer treatment. These receptors all stem from a female donor aged 60 or older with stage I lung adenocarcinoma.

This rearrangement joins TRBV7-3 to TRBJ1-5; D ambiguous. From germline, CDR1 is SGHTA and CDR2 FQGTGA. V lost 6 bases and J 1 base, leaving 7 bases between the germline ends. This CDR3 has 13 amino acids. The CDR3 loop reads CASSQDSNQPQHF. The CDR3 nucleotides read TGTGCCAGCAGTCAAGACAGCAATCAGCCCCAGCATTTT.

This chain links TRBV10-3 with TRBJ2-2; 7 bases align to TRBD2. V trimming: 2 bases; J trimming: 1 base; junction bases outside the gene matches: 4. CDR3 length: 16 residues. Germline values: CDR1 ENHRY, CDR2 SYGVKD. The CDR3 loop is CAISEAGVLNTGELFF. In nucleotides, the CDR3 is TGTGCCATCAGTGAGGCGGGGGTCTTGAACACCGGGGAGCTGTTTTTT.

This clone was detected only a few times. This chain links TRBV7-2 with TRBJ2-3; maybe TRBD2 (6 bases). V lost 3 bases and J lost 0, with 13 bases in between. The CDR3 is 16 amino acids. Germline loops: CDR1 SGHTA, CDR2 FQGNSA. This CDR3 is CASSFLAGTSTDTQYF. The CDR3 DNA follows: TGTGCCAGCAGCTTCCTTGCGGGGACTAGCACAGATACGCAGTATTTT.

The CDR3 region has the DNA TGTGCCAGCAGCTTGGGAGGGGCCACGGGTAGGGAAAAACTGTTTTTT. Its translation is CASSLGGATGREKLFF. The J gene is TRBJ1-4, the V gene TRBV5-4; the D gene is possibly TRBD1 (5 bases). Germline V lookup: CDR1 SGHNT, CDR2 YYREEE (reference sequence). The V gene lost 0 bases and the J gene lost 8 bases, with 17 bases spanning the gap. The CDR3 runs 16 residues.

The chain joins TRBV7-8 to TRBJ1-1, with no clear D. Trimming removed 3 bases at V and 2 bases at J, with 13 bases between. Germline CDR1 is SGHVS and CDR2 is FQNEAQ. The CDR3 has 15 residues. The CDR3 sequence is CASSFGVVRNTEAFF. The CDR3 coding sequence is TGTGCCAGCAGCTTTGGGGTAGTACGAAACACTGAAGCTTTCTTT.

The J gene is TRBJ1-5, the V gene TRBV7-2; D is uncertain. V was trimmed by 1 base and J by 1 base, leaving 2 bases between them. The CDR3 runs to 13 residues. CDR1 SGHTA and CDR2 FQGNSA come from the germline V gene. The CDR3 sequence is CASSLESNQPQHF. The CDR3 coding sequence is TGTGCCAGCAGCTTAGAGAGCAATCAGCCCCAGCATTTT.

This chain joins TRBV10-1 and TRBJ2-7; D uncertain. Germline CDR1 WNHNN, CDR2 SYGVQD (reference sequence). With 3 bases removed from V and 6 bases from J, the gap between germline ends came to 12 bases. The CDR3 runs to 13 residues. In nucleotides, the CDR3 is TGCGCCAGCAGTGACGGCTCGCTCGCCGAGCAGTACTTC. It codes for CASSDGSLAEQYF.

The chain is built from TRBV30 and TRBJ1-4; no definite D call. Deletions cut 3 bases from V and 6 bases from J, with 11 bases between. The germline CDR1 and CDR2 sequences are GTSNPN and SVGIG (reference sequence). The CDR3 spans 13 residues. CDR3 region: CAWSDNPDEKLFF. The CDR3, as DNA: TGTGCCTGGAGCGACAATCCGGATGAAAAACTGTTTTTT. The full variable domain, completed using reference TRBV30 and TRBJ1-4, is SQTIHQWPATLVQPVGSPLSLECTVEGTSNPNLYWYRQAAGRGLQLLFYSVGIGQISSEVPQNLSASRPQDRQFILSSKKLLLSDSGFYLCAWSDNPDEKLFFGSGTQLSVL.